A single sample is the source of the 14 T cell receptor beta chains below, sequenced in a study of naive and memory T cell subsets. The beta constant-region primer was an equimolar mix of two oligonucleotides covering TRBC1 and TRBC2. TCRdb called the UMI-ligation and nested PCR reads again in MiXCR, with one record for every CDR3 protein. The sample includes roughly 91,000 distinct CDR3 sequences, around 12% of them seen just once. The sequenced sample was central memory CD4+ T cells from blood. All receptors come from a human donor in good health.

This clonotype was seen only a few times. The chain carries TRBV12-3 or TRBV12-4 and TRBJ2-7, with TRBD1 as a possible D gene (5 bases). The CDR3 runs to 14 residues. V lost 7 bases and J lost 6, with 19 bases in between. The DNA for the CDR3 is TGTGCCAGCACCTCGAAGGGGCTTAGGTCCGAGCAGTACTTC. This sequence encodes CASTSKGLRSEQYF.

V is TRBV20-1 and J is TRBJ1-5, with D perhaps matching TRBD1 (5 bases). This CDR3 region has 16 residues. Trimming removed 0 bases from V and 1 base from J, with 13 bases in between. Germline V gene sequence: CDR1 DFQATT, CDR2 SNEGSKA (reference sequence). The CDR3 sequence is CSARDGAATSNQPQHF. The CDR3 coding sequence is TGCAGTGCTAGAGATGGGGCGGCGACAAGCAATCAGCCCCAGCATTTT.

This clonotype was seen only a few times. The chain carries TRBV12-3 or TRBV12-4 and TRBJ2-1, with TRBD2 matching over 11 bases. CDR3 length: 15 amino acids. The V gene end was trimmed by 6 bases and the J gene end by 8 bases; junction bases not matched to a gene: 9. The CDR3 region has the DNA TGTGCCAGCAGGCCCGCTAGCGGGAGGCGCGATGAGCAGTTCTTC. Residues: CASRPASGRRDEQFF.

This clonotype occurred a few times. V usage is TRBV27 and J usage is TRBJ1-4, with a tentative D call TRBD1 (6 bases). The CDR3 extends over 13 amino acids. V was cut by 5 bases and J by 4 bases, with 8 bases left in between. The germline gives CDR1 MNHEY, CDR2 SMNVEV (reference sequence). CDR3 in amino acids: CASSRQVNEKLFF. The DNA of the CDR3 is TGTGCCAGCAGTCGACAGGTTAATGAAAAACTGTTTTTT.

This clonotype was recorded many times. The chain employs TRBV5-4 and TRBJ2-5, with TRBD1 matching 10 bases. Germline CDR1 SGHNT, CDR2 YYREEE (reference sequence). The CDR3 has 14 residues. Trimming cost V 3 bases and J 5 bases; bases outside gene matches: 4. The CDR3 DNA reads as TGTGCCAGCAGCTCCTGGACAGGGGGGGAGACCCAGTACTTC. Residues: CASSSWTGGETQYF.

The chain joins TRBV9 to TRBJ1-6, with D unresolved. From germline, CDR1 is SGDLS and CDR2 YYNGEE. CDR3 length: 12 amino acids. V lost 3 bases and J 7 bases, leaving 5 bases between the germline ends. As DNA, the CDR3 is TGTGCCAGCAGCGCCTCAAATTCACCCCTCCACTTT. The encoded protein is CASSASNSPLHF.

This clonotype was observed at least ten times. The gene calls are TRBV25-1 and TRBJ2-5; D gene uncertain. V was pared by 3 bases and J by 4 bases, with 12 bases between. This CDR3 is 14 amino acids long. CDR1 is MGHDK and CDR2 is SYGVNS in the germline V gene. This chain's CDR3 is CASSDTWEGETQYF. CDR3 nucleotides: TGTGCCAGCAGTGACACATGGGAAGGAGAGACCCAGTACTTC.

This clonotype has more than one count but fewer than ten. This sequence joins TRBV25-1 and TRBJ2-3; possibly TRBD2 for D (5 bases). This CDR3 contains 16 residues. The V and J ends lost 1 base and 4 bases respectively, with 15 bases between them. Germline V gene sequence: CDR1 MGHDK, CDR2 SYGVNS. The CDR3 DNA reads as TGTGCCAGCAGTGAATCCGGGGTCGGATGGGCAGATACGCAGTATTTT. Translating gives CASSESGVGWADTQYF.

This rearrangement joins TRBV5-1 to TRBJ1-6; D is perhaps TRBD1 (6 bases). Trimming shortened V by 0 bases and J by 10 bases, and 17 bases separated the two germline ends. CDR3 length: 16 amino acids. Germline loops: CDR1 SGHRS, CDR2 YFSETQ. CDR3 in amino acids: CASSLVGSQGPSPLHF. Written as DNA, the CDR3 is TGCGCCAGCAGCTTGGTCGGGTCTCAGGGGCCGTCACCCCTCCACTTT.

The rearrangement links TRBV27 to TRBJ1-4; 8 nucleotides line up with TRBD1. The CDR3 loop spans 13 amino acids. Germline CDR1 is MNHEY and CDR2 is SMNVEV (reference sequence). Trimming removed 5 bases from V and 7 bases from J; junction bases left unmatched: 3. CDR3: CASSGDRTEKLFF. Written as DNA, the CDR3 is TGTGCCAGCAGTGGGGACAGGACTGAAAAACTGTTTTTT.

This clonotype has ten or more counts. The chain uses TRBV20-1 and TRBJ2-3; 14 positions agree with TRBD2. Losses at the gene ends were 6 bases for V and 2 bases for J; bases not matched to a gene: 10. The CDR3 has 17 residues. The germline gives CDR1 DFQATT, CDR2 SNEGSKA (reference sequence). The CDR3: CSASGLAGEGPTDTQYF. The CDR3 coding sequence is TGCAGTGCATCGGGACTAGCGGGAGAGGGCCCCACAGATACGCAGTATTTT.

This clonotype was seen only a few times. The genes are TRBV20-1 and TRBJ2-7; 11 bases are a match to TRBD2. Germline CDR1 and CDR2: DFQATT and SNEGSKA (reference sequence). The CDR3 runs 16 residues. V lost 3 bases, J lost 2 bases, and 9 bases stayed unmatched. CDR3 in amino acids: CSASPISGRVTYEQYF. DNA for the CDR3: TGCAGTGCTAGCCCTATTAGCGGGAGGGTGACCTACGAGCAGTACTTC.

This rearrangement joins TRBV7-2 to TRBJ2-5; D is undetermined. The germline V and J ends were trimmed by 8 bases and 4 bases, with 11 bases remaining between them. Germline loops: CDR1 SGHTA, CDR2 FQGNSA. This CDR3 has 12 residues. CDR3 sequence reads: CASLGKGETQYF. CDR3 DNA sequence: TGTGCCAGCTTGGGCAAGGGAGAGACCCAGTACTTC.

This clonotype showed up many times. The chain couples TRBV28 to TRBJ1-5; D is unresolved. The germline V gene has CDR1 MDHEN and CDR2 SYDVKM. The CDR3 is 12 amino acids. V gave up 0 bases and J gave up 6 bases, with 3 bases separating them. The CDR3 is CASSLWGQPQHF. CDR3 in DNA: TGTGCCAGCAGTTTATGGGGTCAGCCCCAGCATTTT.